Each of the 23 T cell receptor beta chains below was sequenced from the same sample in a study of beta chain features in type 1 diabetes. Study findings and constraints: Moderately but significantly shorter TCRB CDR3s were found in Type 1 diabetes patients in all four CD4+ subsets.

Their cognate antigens are unknown. The study reverse transcribed the entire isolated RNA, so it sequenced expressed TCRB transcripts. Profiled with immunoSEQ multiplex PCR; TCRdb holds only in-frame clones, not every one. The table has 130,000 to 150,000 clones, about 13% seen once. Sequencing input: central memory CD4+ T cells from blood. These receptor sequences come from a young man with type 1 diabetes.

This clone was seen a few times. The rearrangement joins TRBV25-1 to TRBJ1-3, with D possibly matching TRBD1 (5 bases). Trimming shortened V by 6 bases and J by 0 bases, and 15 bases separated the two germline ends. CDR1 and CDR2 from the germline V gene are MGHDK and SYGVNS. The CDR3 is 16 amino acids. For the CDR3, the DNA is TGTGCCAGCAGCCCCCCCACAGGCTCCTCTGGAAACACCATATATTTT. Encoded protein: CASSPPTGSSGNTIYF.

The chain recombines TRBV30 with TRBJ1-1; D call uncertain. Germline CDR1 reads GTSNPN; CDR2 reads SVGIG (reference sequence). The CDR3 runs to 15 residues. V lost 0 bases, J lost 7 bases, and 18 bases lay in between. CDR3 amino acids: CAWSVVGQHTNEAFF. CDR3 coding DNA: TGTGCCTGGAGTGTAGTGGGCCAGCATACGAATGAAGCTTTCTTT.

This clone was counted between two and nine times. The V call is TRBV6-5, the J call TRBJ2-7, with D possibly being TRBD2 (5 bases). From germline, CDR1 is MNHEY and CDR2 SVGAGI. The CDR3 is 13 residues long. Deletions cut 2 bases from V and 4 bases from J, with 9 bases between. CDR3 coding DNA: TGTGCCAGCAGTTACGACTATAAATACGAGCAGTACTTC. Amino acid sequence: CASSYDYKYEQYF.

The V call is TRBV6-1, the J call TRBJ1-2, with D tentatively TRBD1 (5 bases). CDR1 and CDR2 from the germline V gene are MNHNS and SASEGT. V was trimmed by 7 bases and J by 7 bases, leaving 16 bases between them. The CDR3 totals 13 residues. DNA of the CDR3: TGTGCCAGCACCTCGGGACCTTCTAGTGGCTACACCTTC. Translated, it gives CASTSGPSSGYTF.

The rearrangement links TRBV9 to TRBJ2-2; D call uncertain. The CDR3 consists of 13 residues. Trimming removed 0 bases at V and 6 bases at J, with 6 bases between. In germline, CDR1 is SGDLS, CDR2 YYNGEE. This CDR3 reads CASSVEGAGELFF. CDR3 bases: TGTGCCAGCAGCGTAGAGGGCGCCGGGGAGCTGTTTTTT.

The rearrangement links TRBV11-2 to TRBJ2-1; no clear D. The germline V gene encodes CDR1 SGHAT and CDR2 FQNNGV. Trimming left V 1 base short and J 3 bases short, with 7 bases between. CDR3 length equals 14 residues. Here the CDR3 reads CASSLVANYNEQFF. Written as DNA, the CDR3 is TGTGCCAGCAGCTTAGTGGCTAACTACAATGAGCAGTTCTTC.

The V and J genes are TRBV11-3 and TRBJ2-2; maybe TRBD1 (5 bases). This CDR3 has 14 amino acids. Deletions cut 5 bases from V and 2 bases from J, with 9 bases between. CDR1 is SGHNT and CDR2 is YENEEA in the germline V gene. The CDR3 is CASSPQGNTGELFF. CDR3 nucleotides: TGTGCCAGCAGCCCCCAGGGAAACACCGGGGAGCTGTTTTTT.

This clone has at least ten counts. The chain has TRBV5-4 and TRBJ2-3, with TRBD2 matching 7 bases. CDR1 SGHNT and CDR2 YYREEE come from the germline V gene (reference sequence). V shed 7 bases, J shed 0 bases, and the junction held 8 bases outside the gene matches. CDR3 size: 15 residues. For the CDR3, the DNA is TGTGCCAGCGCCCCGGGAGGTCGCAGCACAGATACGCAGTATTTT. Protein sequence: CASAPGGRSTDTQYF. The whole variable domain, filled in from reference TRBV5-4 and TRBJ2-3, reads ETGVTQSPTHLIKTRGQQVTLRCSSQSGHNTVSWYQQALGQGPQFIFQYYREEENGRGNFPPRFSGLQFPNYSSELNVNALELDDSALYLCASAPGGRSTDTQYFGPGTRLTVL.

The V call is TRBV30, the J call TRBJ2-7; TRBD1 matches at 7 bases. V was clipped by 4 bases and J by 3 bases; unmatched bases: 6. Germline V lookup: CDR1 GTSNPN, CDR2 SVGIG (reference sequence). The CDR3 is made up of 13 amino acids. CDR3 region: CAWNRDSVYEQYF. DNA for the CDR3: TGTGCCTGGAACCGGGACAGTGTCTACGAGCAGTACTTC.

The chain couples TRBV11-2 to TRBJ1-2; D is ambiguous. Trimming pared 1 base from V and 0 bases from J, leaving 9 bases between. Germline CDR1 reads SGHAT; CDR2 reads FQNNGV. This CDR3 region has 15 residues. In DNA, the CDR3 is TGTGCCAGCAGCTTAGGGCTCTCAGCTAACTATGGCTACACCTTC. This codes for CASSLGLSANYGYTF.

This chain links TRBV7-6 with TRBJ1-2, with D possibly TRBD1 on 5 matching bases. V lost 5 bases, J lost 4 bases, and 17 bases lay in between. Per the germline V gene, CDR1 is SGHVS and CDR2 is FNYEAQ. The CDR3 is 15 amino acids. CDR3 bases: TGTGCCAGCAGCACCTCACCGGGACTGATCTATGGCTACACCTTC. Translating gives CASSTSPGLIYGYTF.

The chain carries TRBV5-1 and TRBJ1-1; 7 bases match TRBD1. J gave up 3 bases and V 3 bases, and 5 bases lay outside the gene matches. This CDR3 contains 14 residues. Germline CDR1 SGHRS, CDR2 YFSETQ. The CDR3 bases are TGCGCCAGCAGCTCTCGGGACAGCCACACTGAAGCTTTCTTT. This encodes CASSSRDSHTEAFF.

The chain has TRBV25-1 and TRBJ1-2; 7 bases map to TRBD1. With 6 bases clipped from V and 2 bases from J, the junction kept 6 bases outside the gene matches. Germline values: CDR1 MGHDK, CDR2 SYGVNS. The CDR3 length is 14 residues. The CDR3 bases are TGTGCCAGCAGACGACAGGGAGGGAACTATGGCTACACCTTC. Translated: CASRRQGGNYGYTF.

This clone was seen a few times. The chain uses TRBV7-8 and TRBJ1-4; 10 bases line up with TRBD1. This CDR3 is built from 16 residues. Germline CDR1 reads SGHVS; CDR2 reads FQNEAQ. V trimming: 5 bases; J trimming: 8 bases; junction bases outside the gene matches: 11. Written as DNA, the CDR3 is TGTGCCAGCAGCGGATCGACCGGGACAGGGGACGAAAAACTGTTTTTT. Amino acids: CASSGSTGTGDEKLFF.

This clone was seen a handful of times. The chain has TRBV7-6 and TRBJ2-3; no reliable D call. Trimming took 0 bases from V and 6 from J, leaving 4 bases between them. The CDR3 runs to 12 residues. Germline V gene data show CDR1 as SGHVS and CDR2 as FNYEAQ. The CDR3 loop is CASSLAQDTQYF. The CDR3 coding sequence is TGTGCCAGCAGCTTAGCGCAGGATACGCAGTATTTT.

The rearrangement links TRBV9 to TRBJ2-3, with 7 bases identical to TRBD2. Germline CDR1 reads SGDLS; CDR2 reads YYNGEE. The CDR3 spans 16 residues. V lost 0 bases to trimming and J lost 2 bases; unmatched junction nucleotides: 6. The CDR3 DNA reads TGTGCCAGCAGCGTAGTAACGGGGGGTTTCACAGATACGCAGTATTTT. Its protein product is CASSVVTGGFTDTQYF.

The chain uses TRBV2 and TRBJ1-1; 8 bases line up with TRBD1. In germline, CDR1 is SNHLY, CDR2 FYNNEI. V was pared by 6 bases and J by 9 bases, with 6 bases of the junction left unmatched. The CDR3 consists of 12 residues. This CDR3 reads CASSLGQGQAFF. The DNA for the CDR3 is TGTGCCAGCAGCCTCGGACAGGGTCAAGCTTTCTTT.

This clone was observed a few times. J is TRBJ2-3 and V is TRBV18, with D unclear. V was trimmed by 3 bases and J by 2 bases, leaving 9 bases between them. The CDR3 runs to 14 residues. Germline CDR1 and CDR2: KGHSH and LQKENI. CDR3 residues: CASSPQGNTDTQYF. In DNA, the CDR3 is TGTGCCAGCTCACCGCAAGGGAACACAGATACGCAGTATTTT.

In DNA, the CDR3 is TGTGCCAGCAGTGCCGAAGGAGCGGGTGGCCCAGATACGCAGTATTTT. It specifies CASSAEGAGGPDTQYF. The rearrangement uses TRBV6-4 and TRBJ2-3; D is possibly TRBD2 (6 bases). Trimming took 4 bases from V and 4 from J, leaving 18 bases between them. In germline, CDR1 is MRHNA, CDR2 SNTAGT. The CDR3 consists of 16 residues.

This clone has more than one count but fewer than ten. The chain has TRBV6-1 and TRBJ2-7; 8 nucleotides align to TRBD1. CDR3 length equals 15 residues. The germline V gene has CDR1 MNHNS and CDR2 SASEGT. The J segment lost 3 bases and the V segment lost 4 bases, leaving 8 bases of the junction unmatched. The CDR3 reads CASSGRQGASYEQYF. In DNA form, the CDR3 reads TGTGCCAGCAGTGGTCGGCAGGGGGCAAGCTACGAGCAGTACTTC.

The chain uses TRBV18 and TRBJ2-1; D may be TRBD1 (5 bases). V was trimmed by 5 bases and J by 10 bases, leaving 15 bases between them. CDR1 is KGHSH and CDR2 is LQKENI in the germline V gene. The CDR3 loop spans 13 amino acids. The CDR3 is CASSSSQGKEQFF. The CDR3 bases are TGTGCCAGCTCATCCAGTCAGGGAAAGGAGCAGTTCTTC. The full variable domain, its missing parts supplied by reference TRBV18 and TRBJ2-1, is NAGVMQNPRHLVRRRGQEARLRCSPMKGHSHVYWYRQLPEEGLKFMVYLQKENIIDESGMPKERFSAEFPKEGPSILRIQQVVRGDSAAYFCASSSSQGKEQFFGPGTRLTVL.

In this sample, this clone turned up a few times. This chain joins TRBV6-5 and TRBJ2-7; 7 bases match TRBD1. Germline-derived CDR1 and CDR2 are MNHEY and SVGAGI. V shed 4 bases and J 3 bases; nucleotides not matched to a gene: 9. The length of the CDR3 is 15 residues. CDR3 region: CASSSAGQDLYEQYF. CDR3 bases: TGTGCCAGCAGTTCTGCCGGACAGGATCTCTACGAGCAGTACTTC.

V is TRBV25-1 and J is TRBJ1-3; D uncertain. Germline V CDR1 and CDR2: MGHDK, SYGVNS. Trimming stripped 5 bases from V and 8 bases from J, with 7 bases between. The CDR3 spans 11 residues. The CDR3: CASSLKDTIYF. The CDR3 nucleotides are TGTGCCAGCAGTTTGAAGGACACCATATATTTT.